The clone carrying this T cell receptor (beta chain) was observed many times. Its matching antigen is unknown. Quantitative 5'-RACE with molecular barcodes produced the TCR beta libraries. TCRdb processed the 5' RACE reads anew with MiXCR; each CDR3 protein has one entry. Found here are under 950,000 distinct CDR3 sequences, about 20% of them singletons; the top ten hold 15% to 20%. The sample is drawn from a study of CD8 T cells in ankylosing spondylitis. Study conclusions and caveats: A TCR beta motif of several highly homologous variants seemed to mark ankylosing spondylitis blood. Reported data indicate significant enrichment of disease-linked clones within matched ankylosing spondylitis synovial fluid.

The CDR3 length is 12 residues. Trimming took 5 bases from V and 8 from J, leaving 13 bases between them. The chain employs TRBV12-3 or TRBV12-4 and TRBJ2-7; D gene unclear. The source material was blood, either unsorted or a sorted T cell fraction (not recorded which). The clonotype was recovered from a male donor with ankylosing spondylitis. In DNA form, the CDR3 reads TGTGCCAGCAGTCCAGACATGAGGCAGCAGTACTTC. Translating gives CASSPDMRQQYF.